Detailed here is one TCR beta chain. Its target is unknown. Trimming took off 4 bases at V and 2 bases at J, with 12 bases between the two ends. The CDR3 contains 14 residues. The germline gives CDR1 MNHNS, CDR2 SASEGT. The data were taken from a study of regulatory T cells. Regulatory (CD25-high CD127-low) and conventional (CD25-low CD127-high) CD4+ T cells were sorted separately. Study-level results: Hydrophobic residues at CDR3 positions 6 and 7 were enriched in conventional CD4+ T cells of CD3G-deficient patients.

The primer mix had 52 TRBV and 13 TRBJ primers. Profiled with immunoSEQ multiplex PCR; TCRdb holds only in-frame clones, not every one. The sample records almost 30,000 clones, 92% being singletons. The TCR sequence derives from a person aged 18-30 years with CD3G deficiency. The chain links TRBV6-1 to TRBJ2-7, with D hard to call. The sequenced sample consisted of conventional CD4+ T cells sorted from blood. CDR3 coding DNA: TGTGCCAGCAGTGGCATCAACCCCACCTACGAGCAGTACTTC. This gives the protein CASSGINPTYEQYF.